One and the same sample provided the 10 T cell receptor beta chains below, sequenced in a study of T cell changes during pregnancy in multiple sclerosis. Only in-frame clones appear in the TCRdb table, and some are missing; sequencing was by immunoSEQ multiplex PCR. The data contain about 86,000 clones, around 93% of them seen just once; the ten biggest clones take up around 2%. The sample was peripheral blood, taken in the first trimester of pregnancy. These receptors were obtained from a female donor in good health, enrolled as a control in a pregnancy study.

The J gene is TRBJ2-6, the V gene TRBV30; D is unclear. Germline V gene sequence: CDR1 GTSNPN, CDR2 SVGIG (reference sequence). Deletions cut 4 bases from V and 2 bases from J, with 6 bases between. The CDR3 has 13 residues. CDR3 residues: CAWTSAGANVLTF. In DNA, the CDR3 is TGTGCCTGGACTTCGGCTGGGGCCAACGTCCTGACTTTC. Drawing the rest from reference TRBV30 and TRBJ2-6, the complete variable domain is SQTIHQWPATLVQPVGSPLSLECTVEGTSNPNLYWYRQAAGRGLQLLFYSVGIGQISSEVPQNLSASRPQDRQFILSSKKLLLSDSGFYLCAWTSAGANVLTFGAGSRLTVL.

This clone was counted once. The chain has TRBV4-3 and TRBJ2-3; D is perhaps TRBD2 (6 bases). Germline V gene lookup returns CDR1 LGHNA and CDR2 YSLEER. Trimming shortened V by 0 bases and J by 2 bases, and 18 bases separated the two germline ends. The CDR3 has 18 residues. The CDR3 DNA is TGCGCCAGCAGCCAAGACGTTTCTAGCGAGACCTTCACAGATACGCAGTATTTT. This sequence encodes CASSQDVSSETFTDTQYF.

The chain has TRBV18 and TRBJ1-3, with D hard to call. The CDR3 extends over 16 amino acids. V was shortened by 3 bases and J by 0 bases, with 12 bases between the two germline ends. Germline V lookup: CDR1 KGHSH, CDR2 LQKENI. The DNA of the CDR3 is TGTGCCAGCTCACCTCAAAACGGGGACTCTGGAAACACCATATATTTT. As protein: CASSPQNGDSGNTIYF.

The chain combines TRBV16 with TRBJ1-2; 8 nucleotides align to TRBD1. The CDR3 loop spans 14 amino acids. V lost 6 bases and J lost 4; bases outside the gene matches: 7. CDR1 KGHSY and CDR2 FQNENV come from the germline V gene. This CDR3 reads CASSDRGGAYGYTF. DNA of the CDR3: TGTGCCAGCAGTGACAGGGGAGGGGCCTATGGCTACACCTTC.

CDR3 residues: CASSLPGTSGVSSYEQYF. In DNA, the CDR3 is TGTGCCAGCAGCTTACCCGGGACTAGCGGGGTGAGCTCCTACGAGCAGTACTTC. V is TRBV7-2 and J is TRBJ2-7; the match to TRBD2 covers 13 bases. Germline V lookup: CDR1 SGHTA, CDR2 FQGNSA. The J segment lost 0 bases and the V segment lost 2 bases, leaving 7 bases of the junction unmatched. The CDR3 covers 18 residues. Filled out from reference TRBV7-2 and TRBJ2-7, the complete variable domain reads GAGVSQSPSNKVTEKGKDVELRCDPISGHTALYWYRQSLGQGLEFLIYFQGNSAPDKSGLPSDRFSAERTGGSVSTLTIQRTQQEDSAVYLCASSLPGTSGVSSYEQYFGPGTRLTVT.

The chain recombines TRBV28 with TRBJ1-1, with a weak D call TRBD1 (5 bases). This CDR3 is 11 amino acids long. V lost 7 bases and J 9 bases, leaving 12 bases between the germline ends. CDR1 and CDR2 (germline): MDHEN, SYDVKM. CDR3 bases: TGTGCCAGCACCCACAGGAACCAAGCTTTCTTT. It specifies CASTHRNQAFF.

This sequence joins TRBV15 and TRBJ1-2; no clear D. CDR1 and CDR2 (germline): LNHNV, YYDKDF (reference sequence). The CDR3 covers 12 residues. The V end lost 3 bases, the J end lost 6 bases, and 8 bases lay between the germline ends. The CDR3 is CATSRARDGYTF. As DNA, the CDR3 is TGTGCCACCAGCAGGGCTAGAGATGGCTACACCTTC.

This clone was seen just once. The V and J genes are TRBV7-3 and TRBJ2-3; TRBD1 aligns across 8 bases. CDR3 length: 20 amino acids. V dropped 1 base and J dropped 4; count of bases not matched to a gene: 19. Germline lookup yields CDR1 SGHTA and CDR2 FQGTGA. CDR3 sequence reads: CASSLMATGARSRAADTQYF. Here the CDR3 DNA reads TGTGCCAGCAGCTTAATGGCGACAGGGGCCAGATCCCGGGCGGCAGATACGCAGTATTTT.

Written as DNA, the CDR3 is TGTGCCAGCAGCTCCGGGGGGGTTAAGGGCACTGAAGCTTTCTTT. This translates into CASSSGGVKGTEAFF. The chain carries TRBV7-2 and TRBJ1-1, with TRBD1 as a possible D gene (5 bases). V was shortened by 4 bases and J by 4 bases, with 16 bases between the two germline ends. Germline V CDR1 and CDR2: SGHTA, FQGNSA. The CDR3 is 15 residues long.

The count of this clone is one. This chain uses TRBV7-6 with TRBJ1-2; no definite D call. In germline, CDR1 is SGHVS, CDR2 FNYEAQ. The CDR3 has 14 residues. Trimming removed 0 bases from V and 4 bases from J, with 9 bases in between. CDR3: CASSLAPFLYGYTF. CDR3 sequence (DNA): TGTGCCAGCAGCTTAGCCCCCTTTCTCTATGGCTACACCTTC.